Listed here is a single T cell receptor (beta chain). This sample stems from a study of control samples from healthy donors and cancer patients. Germline assignment: CDR1 KGHDR and CDR2 SFDVKD. This CDR3 contains 17 residues. Trimming removed 2 bases at V and 7 bases at J, with 20 bases between. Measured with immunoSEQ multiplex PCR; TCRdb has only the in-frame clones, and not every one. Counted here are about 76,000 clones, around 90% occurring once; the ten biggest clones make up roughly a tenth. The TCR was taken from a woman aged 50 to 60 with colorectal cancer. The sequencing sample was made of PBMCs. This chain connects TRBV24-1 to TRBJ1-5, with D possibly being TRBD1 (5 bases). The CDR3 bases are TGTGCCACCAGTGATTCCGGGGCAGCTCCCTCCAGGCAGCCCCAGCATTTT. It is translated as CATSDSGAAPSRQPQHF.